A selection of T cell receptor beta chains follows, all from one sample in a study of Ad26.COV2.S vaccination and SARS-CoV-2 variants. The data were produced by immunoSEQ multiplex PCR, yet TCRdb's version contains in-frame clones alone and is incomplete. The table includes roughly 380,000 clones, over 75% detected once. This specimen consisted of peripheral blood, obtained in a trial of Ad26.COV2.S vaccine versus placebo. All receptors derive from a person between 18 and 60 years old who received the Ad26.COV2.S COVID-19 vaccine or a placebo. CDR3s include the opening cysteine and the closing phenylalanine or tryptophan. A D gene is named only where the DNA matches it firmly. Size is omitted from some rows. Given values are once, few, many or a class for expanded clones.

abundance,j_gene,v_gene,d_gene,CDR3nt,CDR3aa
few,TRBJ2-5,TRBV2,TRBD2,TGTGCCAGCAGTGACCGGACTAGGGGCGGGGAGACCCAGTACTTC,CASSDRTRGGETQYF
-,TRBJ1-6,TRBV4-3,TRBD1,TGCGCCAGCAGCCTTCGGGACAGGATAGATTCACCCCTCCACTTT,CASSLRDRIDSPLHF
-,TRBJ2-7,TRBV19,TRBD2,TGTGCCAGTAGCTCGGGACTAAACTACGAGCAGTACTTC,CASSSGLNYEQYF
-,TRBJ1-4,TRBV15,TRBD1,TGTGCCACCAGCAGACGACAGGGTGGTGAAAAACTGTTTTTT,CATSRRQGGEKLFF
-,TRBJ2-1,TRBV7-7,TRBD2,TGTGCTAGCAGCACCCGACTAGCGGGGGGGCTCAATGAGCAGTTCTTC,CASSTRLAGGLNEQFF
few,TRBJ1-1,TRBV5-1,-,TGCGCCAGCAGCTTGGTTAGTTGGAGCACTGAAGCTTTCTTT,CASSLVSWSTEAFF
-,TRBJ1-4,TRBV30,-,TGTGCCTGGAGCGGGGTAACTAATGAAAAACTGTTTTTT,CAWSGVTNEKLFF
-,TRBJ2-7,TRBV10-3,-,TGTGCCATCAGTGCGACGGTGGTTTCCTACGAGCAGTACTTC,CAISATVVSYEQYF
-,TRBJ2-7,TRBV3-1/TRBV3-2,-,TGTGCCAGCAGCCAAGATACTATCACCTACGAGCAGTACTTC,CASSQDTITYEQYF
-,TRBJ2-7,TRBV4-2,-,TGTGCCAGCAGCCCCCCGGCGGTATACTACGAGCAGTACTTC,CASSPPAVYYEQYF
-,TRBJ1-6,TRBV3-1/TRBV3-2,TRBD1,TGTGCCAGCAGCCAATCCTCAGGGGGTCCCCTCCACTTT,CASSQSSGGPLHF
-,TRBJ2-3,TRBV10-1,TRBD1,TGCGCCAGCAGTGAACCGGGACAGGGATTGGGAACCACAGATACGCAGTATTTT,CASSEPGQGLGTTDTQYF
-,TRBJ1-2,TRBV5-6,-,TGTGCCAGCAGCTTGGCGCAGCTTAACTATGGCTACACCTTC,CASSLAQLNYGYTF
-,TRBJ1-6,TRBV30,-,TGTGCCTGGAGCGATGCGGGGGGCTCCTATAATTCACCCCTCCACTTT,CAWSDAGGSYNSPLHF